This T cell receptor (beta chain) was profiled in a study of T-cell memory formation after mild COVID-19. In TCRdb, the 5' RACE reads were re-called with MiXCR into one record per CDR3 protein. The sample contains 450,000 or so distinct CDR3 sequences, roughly 20% of which appear only once. Many counts were recorded for this clonotype. What it recognizes is unknown. Study results and caveats: Contracting CD8+ clones were enriched in EMRA, CD4+ mainly in CM and EM. Whether day 37 second-wave clones are SARS-CoV-2-specific was not confirmed.

The ends lost 4 bases at V and 9 bases at J; junction bases unmatched: 4. The CDR3 runs 14 residues. Germline lookup yields CDR1 SEHNR and CDR2 FQNEAQ (reference sequence). The sequencing sample was made of PBMCs or a T cell subset sorted from them (not recorded which). The receptor was isolated from an adult woman who had mild COVID-19 (a few samples of this study predate the infection). Cell type and time point are not known. The chain combines TRBV7-9 with TRBJ2-1; TRBD2 aligns across 12 bases. In nucleotides, the CDR3 is TGTGCCAGCAGCTCGACTAGCGGGAGTTCTGAGCAGTTCTTC. It yields the protein CASSSTSGSSEQFF.